Here is one T cell receptor beta chain with its context. What it binds is not known. This sample was taken from a study of cytomegalovirus exposure and HLA in healthy donors. Overall study results and limits: Other equally common chains were less clonally expanded than HLA-associated TCR beta chains, a later analysis showed.

The PCR was carried out with 60 Vbeta primers and 13 Jbeta primers. Some clones are missing from TCRdb's copy, which holds only in-frame ones; the method was immunoSEQ multiplex PCR. The table has 120,000 or so clones, roughly 80% seen once. The sample taken for sequencing was PBMCs. This receptor was identified in a woman between 25 and 40 years old in good health and CMV-seronegative.

CDR3 protein: CASSFRGHSYEQYF. CDR3 DNA: TGTGCCAGCAGTTTCAGGGGCCATTCCTACGAGCAGTACTTC. The genes are TRBV2 and TRBJ2-7; D is perhaps TRBD1 (6 bases). Per the germline V gene, CDR1 is SNHLY and CDR2 is FYNNEI. Trimming removed 5 bases at V and 1 base at J, with 12 bases between. The CDR3 is 14 residues long.